This entry is about one TCR beta chain. This sample was taken from a study of blood T cell repertoires in COVID-19. Across the study: Acute and convalescent COVID-19 specimens originated in the United States, Italy and Spain. T cells, B-cell-depleted T cells, or PBMCs supplied cDNA or gDNA.

In the authors' workflow: Estimation of nucleated cell counts was performed using reference gene primer amplification. TCRdb's table, derived via immunoSEQ multiplex PCR, lists solely in-frame clones and lacks some. That table is the source of V, J and clone size, and D and trimming were worked out from the DNA. Counted here are 200,000 to 250,000 clones, around three quarters occurring once; the ten biggest clones make up less than 7%. The CDR3 has 15 residues. V dropped 4 bases and J dropped 6 bases, with 16 bases sitting between them. The V gene's germline CDR1 is SGHRS and CDR2 YFSETQ. The receptor was isolated from a woman aged 65 to 85 with acute or convalescent COVID-19. V usage is TRBV5-1 and J usage is TRBJ1-4; tentative D call: TRBD1 (5 bases). The sequencing input was peripheral blood. DNA for the CDR3: TGCGCCAGCAGCCCCCGGTCAAGGGGCGATGAAAAACTGTTTTTT. The encoded protein is CASSPRSRGDEKLFF.